Shown below are 7 T cell receptor beta chains from a single sample sequenced in a study of cytomegalovirus exposure and HLA in healthy donors (TCRdb year 2017). Library construction relied on the immunoSEQ multiplex PCR assay. For the multiplex PCR, a mixture combining 60 forward primers for TCR Vbeta segments and 13 reverse primers for TCR Jbeta segments was used. This is the immuneACCESS table as TCRdb keeps it, with only in-frame sequences that have V and J called. A part of the clones is gone; compared with another copy, unresolved V genes explain less than half, and the rest is unexplained. The sample data list under 200,000 clones, and about an eighth of these were observed just once. Approximately 7.8% of the sample rests with the top ten. Sequencing was done on a sample of PBMCs. The receptor set was obtained from a man aged 50 to 59 in good health and CMV-seropositive.

The rearrangement links TRBV6-1 to TRBJ2-2; no clear D. CDR1 and CDR2 (germline): MNHNS, SASEGT. With 6 bases removed from V and 7 bases from J, the gap between germline ends came to 9 bases. The CDR3 totals 12 residues. The CDR3 here is CASSLGVGELFF. The CDR3 DNA is TGTGCCAGCAGCCTCGGAGTCGGGGAGCTGTTTTTT.

The J gene is TRBJ1-1, the V gene TRBV9, with a weak D call TRBD1 (5 bases). The CDR3 sequence is 15 residues long. The germline V gene has CDR1 SGDLS and CDR2 YYNGEE. Trimming cost V 0 bases and J 6 bases, with 15 bases left between them. This CDR3 is CASSVGRAENAEAFF. DNA for the CDR3: TGTGCCAGCAGCGTAGGCAGGGCAGAAAACGCTGAAGCTTTCTTT.

This clone appeared a few times. The rearrangement joins TRBV5-4 to TRBJ2-5; 7 bases align to TRBD2. CDR1 is SGHNT, CDR2 YYREEE, per germline (reference sequence). CDR3 length equals 14 residues. V lost 0 bases, J lost 7 bases, and 6 bases stayed unmatched. The CDR3 region has the DNA TGTGCCAGCAGCTTGGCATGGGGGAGGGGGACCCAGTACTTC. Encoded protein: CASSLAWGRGTQYF. The full variable domain, in which reference TRBV5-4 and TRBJ2-5 provide the parts outside the CDR3, is ETGVTQSPTHLIKTRGQQVTLRCSSQSGHNTVSWYQQALGQGPQFIFQYYREEENGRGNFPPRFSGLQFPNYSSELNVNALELDDSALYLCASSLAWGRGTQYFGPGTRLLVL.

This clone was seen only a few times. The rearrangement uses TRBV9 and TRBJ2-5, with 9 bases aligning to TRBD2. CDR1 SGDLS and CDR2 YYNGEE come from the germline V gene. The CDR3 is 15 residues long. V trimming: 4 bases; J trimming: 1 base; junction bases outside the gene matches: 5. The CDR3 nucleotides read TGTGCCAGCAGCTCGTGGCGGGGGGGCCAAGAGACCCAGTACTTC. It yields the protein CASSSWRGGQETQYF.

This chain connects TRBV9 to TRBJ1-1; no firm D call. V was clipped by 3 bases and J by 6 bases, with 12 bases between them. The germline V gene encodes CDR1 SGDLS and CDR2 YYNGEE. The CDR3 contains 13 residues. The CDR3: CASSAEVEAEAFF. As DNA, the CDR3 is TGTGCCAGCAGCGCCGAGGTAGAGGCTGAAGCTTTCTTT.

This clone was seen a handful of times. The J gene is TRBJ1-1, the V gene TRBV19, with D possibly matching TRBD1 (6 bases). The ends were cut back, 6 bases at V and 6 bases at J, with 17 bases in the middle. Per the germline V gene, CDR1 is LNHDA and CDR2 is SQIVND (reference sequence). The CDR3 consists of 14 residues. The CDR3 is CASSPGRGASEAFF. The DNA for the CDR3 is TGTGCCAGTAGCCCCGGTCGGGGGGCCTCTGAAGCTTTCTTT.

The chain uses TRBV4-2 and TRBJ2-7, with unresolved D. Trimming shortened V by 0 bases and J by 4 bases, and 4 bases separated the two germline ends. The germline CDR1 and CDR2 sequences are LGHNA and YNFKEQ. The CDR3 has 12 residues. The DNA of the CDR3 is TGTGCCAGCAGCCAAGATCAGTACGAGCAGTACTTC. Residues: CASSQDQYEQYF.